Here is one T cell receptor (beta chain) with its context. No antigen is known for it. A single heparinised draw of roughly 100 mL on average was taken per donor. CD4+ naive, central memory, regulatory and stem cell-like memory subsets were isolated by sorting on CD45RO/CCR7/CD25/CD127/CD95/CD27. The whole isolated RNA underwent reverse transcription, so sequencing captured expressed TCRB transcripts. The table came from immunoSEQ multiplex PCR; TCRdb's copy has only in-frame clones and leaves some out. The table lists some 640,000 clones, more than 12% of them singletons. The sample belongs to a study of beta chain features in type 1 diabetes. Whole-study findings and limits: Naive, central memory and Treg TCRB repertoires seemed to resemble each other more closely in patients than they did in healthy donors. Moderate but significant shortening of TCRB CDR3s was recorded in all four CD4+ subsets from Type 1 diabetes patients.

This receptor was identified in a young man with type 1 diabetes. Sequenced sample: naive CD4+ T cells from blood.

CDR3 residues: CASSLYTGITGELFF. Here the CDR3 DNA reads TGTGCCAGCAGCTTGTACACAGGAATCACCGGGGAGCTGTTTTTT. The chain carries TRBV7-2 and TRBJ2-2; D may be TRBD1 (5 bases). Germline-derived CDR1 and CDR2 are SGHTA and FQGNSA. With 3 bases removed from V and 4 bases from J, the gap between germline ends came to 12 bases. The CDR3 spans 15 residues.